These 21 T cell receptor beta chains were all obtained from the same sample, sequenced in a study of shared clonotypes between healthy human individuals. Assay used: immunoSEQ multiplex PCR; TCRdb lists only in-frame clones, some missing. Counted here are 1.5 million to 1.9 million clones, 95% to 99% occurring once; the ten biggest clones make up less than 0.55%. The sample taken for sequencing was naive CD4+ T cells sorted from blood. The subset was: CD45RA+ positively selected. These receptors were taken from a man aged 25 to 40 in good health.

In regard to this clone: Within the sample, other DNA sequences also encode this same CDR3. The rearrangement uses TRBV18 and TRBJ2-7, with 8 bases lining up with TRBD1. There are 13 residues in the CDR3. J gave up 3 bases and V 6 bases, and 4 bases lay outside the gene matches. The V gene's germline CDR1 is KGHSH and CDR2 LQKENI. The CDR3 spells CASSPGTGYEQYF. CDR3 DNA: TGTGCCAGCTCCCCCGGGACAGGCTACGAGCAGTACTTC.

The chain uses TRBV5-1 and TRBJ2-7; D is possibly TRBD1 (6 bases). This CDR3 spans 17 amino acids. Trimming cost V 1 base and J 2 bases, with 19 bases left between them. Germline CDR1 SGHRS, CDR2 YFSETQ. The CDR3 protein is CASSLFPLTGTTYEQYF. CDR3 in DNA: TGCGCCAGCAGCTTGTTCCCGCTGACAGGTACGACCTACGAGCAGTACTTC.

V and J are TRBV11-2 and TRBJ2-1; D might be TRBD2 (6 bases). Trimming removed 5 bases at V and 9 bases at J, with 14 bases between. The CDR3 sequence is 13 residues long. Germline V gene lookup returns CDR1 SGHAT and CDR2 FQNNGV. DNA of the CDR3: TGTGCCAGCAGCCTCCGGGACGGGAGTGAGCAGTTCTTC. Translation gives CASSLRDGSEQFF.

CDR3 DNA sequence: TGCGCCAGCACCTCTAAGTCGCCAGGGGAAATTGGGGCTTTCTTT. This codes for CASTSKSPGEIGAFF. V is TRBV10-1 and J is TRBJ1-1; D is possibly TRBD1 (6 bases). Germline V gives CDR1 WNHNN, CDR2 SYGVQD (reference sequence). This CDR3 comprises 15 residues. With 7 bases removed from V and 11 bases from J, the gap between germline ends came to 26 bases.

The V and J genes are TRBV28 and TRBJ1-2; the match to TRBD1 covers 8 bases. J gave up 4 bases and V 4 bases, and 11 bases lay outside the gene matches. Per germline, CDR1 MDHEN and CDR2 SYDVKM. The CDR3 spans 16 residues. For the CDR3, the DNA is TGTGCCAGCAGTTACCCACCGGGACAGGAGGCCTATGGCTACACCTTC. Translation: CASSYPPGQEAYGYTF.

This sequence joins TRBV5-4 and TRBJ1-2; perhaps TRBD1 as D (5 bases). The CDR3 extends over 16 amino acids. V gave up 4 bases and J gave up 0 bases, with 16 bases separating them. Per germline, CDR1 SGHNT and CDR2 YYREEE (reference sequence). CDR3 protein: CASSQGPPPANYGYTF. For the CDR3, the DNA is TGTGCCAGCAGCCAGGGACCGCCGCCCGCTAACTATGGCTACACCTTC.

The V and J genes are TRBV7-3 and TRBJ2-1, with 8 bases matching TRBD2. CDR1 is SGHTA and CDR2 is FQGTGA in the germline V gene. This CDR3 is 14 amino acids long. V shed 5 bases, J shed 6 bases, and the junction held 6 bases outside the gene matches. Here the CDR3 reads CASSITGTSNEQFF. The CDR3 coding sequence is TGTGCCAGCAGCATTACCGGGACTAGCAATGAGCAGTTCTTC.

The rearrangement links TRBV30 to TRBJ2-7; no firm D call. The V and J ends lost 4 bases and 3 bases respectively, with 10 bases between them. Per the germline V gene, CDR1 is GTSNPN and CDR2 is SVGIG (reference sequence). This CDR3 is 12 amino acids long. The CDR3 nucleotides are TGTGCCTGGACCTCAGACATCTACGAGCAGTACTTC. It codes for CAWTSDIYEQYF.

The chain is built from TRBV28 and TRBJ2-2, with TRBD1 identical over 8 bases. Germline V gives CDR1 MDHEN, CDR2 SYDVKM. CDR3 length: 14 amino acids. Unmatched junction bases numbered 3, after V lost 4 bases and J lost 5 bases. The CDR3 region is CASSSQGATGELFF. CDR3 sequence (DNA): TGTGCCAGCAGTTCCCAGGGGGCTACCGGGGAGCTGTTTTTT.

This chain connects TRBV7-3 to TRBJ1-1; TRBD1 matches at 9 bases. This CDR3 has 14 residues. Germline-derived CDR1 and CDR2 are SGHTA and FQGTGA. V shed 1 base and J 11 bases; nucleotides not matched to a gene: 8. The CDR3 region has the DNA TGTGCCAGCAGCTTAATGGGGACAGGGAGCAATGCTTTCTTT. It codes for CASSLMGTGSNAFF.

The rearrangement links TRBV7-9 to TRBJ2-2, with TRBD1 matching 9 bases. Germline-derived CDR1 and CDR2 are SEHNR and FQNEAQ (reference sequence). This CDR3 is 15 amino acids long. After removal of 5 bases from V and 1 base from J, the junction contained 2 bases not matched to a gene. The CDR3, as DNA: TGTGCCAGCAGCAACAGGGGGCGGAACACCGGGGAGCTGTTTTTT. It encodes CASSNRGRNTGELFF. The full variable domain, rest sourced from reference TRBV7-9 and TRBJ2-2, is DTGVSQNPRHKITKRGQNVTFRCDPISEHNRLYWYRQTLGQGPEFLTYFQNEAQLEKSRLLSDRFSAERPKGSFSTLEIQRTEQGDSAMYLCASSNRGRNTGELFFGEGSRLTVL.

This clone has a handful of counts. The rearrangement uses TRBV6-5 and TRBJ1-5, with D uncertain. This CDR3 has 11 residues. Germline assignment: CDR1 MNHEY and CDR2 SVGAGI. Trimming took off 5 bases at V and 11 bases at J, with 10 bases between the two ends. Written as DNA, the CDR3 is TGTGCCAGCAGTCCCGGACCCACCCAGCATTTT. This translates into CASSPGPTQHF.

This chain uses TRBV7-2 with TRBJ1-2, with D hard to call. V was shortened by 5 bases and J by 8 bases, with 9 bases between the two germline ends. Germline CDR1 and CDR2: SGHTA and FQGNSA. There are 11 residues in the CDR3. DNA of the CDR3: TGTGCCAGCAGCCATTTGGTCGGCTACACCTTC. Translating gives CASSHLVGYTF.

CDR3 sequence (DNA): TGTGCCAGCAGTTGGGACAGGGGCTATGGCTACACCTTC. This gives the protein CASSWDRGYGYTF. The chain carries TRBV28 and TRBJ1-2; 10 bases line up with TRBD1. This CDR3 contains 13 residues. Germline lookup yields CDR1 MDHEN and CDR2 SYDVKM. The trim removed 4 bases at V and 4 bases at J, leaving 0 bases unmatched.

For the CDR3, the DNA is TGTGCCAGCAGTTCCACAGGGGGCGAGCAGTACTTC. Its protein product is CASSSTGGEQYF. The chain uses TRBV6-6 and TRBJ2-7, with 8 positions matching TRBD1. Germline V gene data show CDR1 as MNHNY and CDR2 as SVGAGI (reference sequence). Trimming removed 4 bases from V and 6 bases from J; junction bases left unmatched: 2. The CDR3 has 12 residues.

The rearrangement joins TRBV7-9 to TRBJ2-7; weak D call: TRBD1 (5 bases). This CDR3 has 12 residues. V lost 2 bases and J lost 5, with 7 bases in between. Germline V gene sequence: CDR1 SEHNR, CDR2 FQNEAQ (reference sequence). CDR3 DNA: TGTGCCAGCAGCTTACTAGGGGACGAGCAGTACTTC. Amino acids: CASSLLGDEQYF.

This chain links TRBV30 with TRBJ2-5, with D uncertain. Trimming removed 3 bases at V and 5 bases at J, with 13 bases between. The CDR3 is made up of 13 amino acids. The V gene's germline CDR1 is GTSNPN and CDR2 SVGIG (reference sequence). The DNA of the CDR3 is TGTGCCTGGAGAGCCCTGGGGTTGGAGACCCAGTACTTC. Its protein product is CAWRALGLETQYF.

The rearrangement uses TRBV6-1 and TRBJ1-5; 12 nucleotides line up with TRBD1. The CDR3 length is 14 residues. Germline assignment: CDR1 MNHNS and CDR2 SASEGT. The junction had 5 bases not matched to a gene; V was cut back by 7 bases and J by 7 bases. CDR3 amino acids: CASIRDRGHQPQHF. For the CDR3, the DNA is TGTGCCAGCATTAGGGACAGGGGGCACCAGCCCCAGCATTTT.

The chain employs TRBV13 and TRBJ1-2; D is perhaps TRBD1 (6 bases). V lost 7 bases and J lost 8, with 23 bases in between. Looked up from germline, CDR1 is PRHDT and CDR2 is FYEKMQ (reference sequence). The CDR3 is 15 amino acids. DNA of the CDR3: TGTGCCAGCACCATCTTAGGAGGGGGACGATTGGGCTACACCTTC. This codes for CASTILGGGRLGYTF. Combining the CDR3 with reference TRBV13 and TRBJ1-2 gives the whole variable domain AAGVIQSPRHLIKEKRETATLKCYPIPRHDTVYWYQQGPGQDPQFLISFYEKMQSDKGSIPDRFSAQQFSDYHSELNMSSLELGDSALYFCASTILGGGRLGYTFGSGTRLTVV.

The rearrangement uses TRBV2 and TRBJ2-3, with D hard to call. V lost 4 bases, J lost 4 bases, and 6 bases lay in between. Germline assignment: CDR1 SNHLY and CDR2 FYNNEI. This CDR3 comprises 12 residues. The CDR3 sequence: CASSVEADTQYF. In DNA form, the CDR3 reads TGTGCCAGCAGTGTTGAAGCAGATACGCAGTATTTT.

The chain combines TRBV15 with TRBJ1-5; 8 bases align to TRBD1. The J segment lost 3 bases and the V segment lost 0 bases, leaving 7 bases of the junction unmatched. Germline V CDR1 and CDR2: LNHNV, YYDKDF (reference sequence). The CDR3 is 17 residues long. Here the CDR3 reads CATSRDQGQVFNQPQHF. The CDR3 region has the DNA TGTGCCACCAGCAGAGATCAGGGACAGGTCTTCAATCAGCCCCAGCATTTT. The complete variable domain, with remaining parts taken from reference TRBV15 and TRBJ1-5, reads DAMVIQNPRYQVTQFGKPVTLSCSQTLNHNVMYWYQQKSSQAPKLLFHYYDKDFNNEADTPDNFQSRRPNTSFCFLDIRSPGLGDTAMYLCATSRDQGQVFNQPQHFGDGTRLSIL.